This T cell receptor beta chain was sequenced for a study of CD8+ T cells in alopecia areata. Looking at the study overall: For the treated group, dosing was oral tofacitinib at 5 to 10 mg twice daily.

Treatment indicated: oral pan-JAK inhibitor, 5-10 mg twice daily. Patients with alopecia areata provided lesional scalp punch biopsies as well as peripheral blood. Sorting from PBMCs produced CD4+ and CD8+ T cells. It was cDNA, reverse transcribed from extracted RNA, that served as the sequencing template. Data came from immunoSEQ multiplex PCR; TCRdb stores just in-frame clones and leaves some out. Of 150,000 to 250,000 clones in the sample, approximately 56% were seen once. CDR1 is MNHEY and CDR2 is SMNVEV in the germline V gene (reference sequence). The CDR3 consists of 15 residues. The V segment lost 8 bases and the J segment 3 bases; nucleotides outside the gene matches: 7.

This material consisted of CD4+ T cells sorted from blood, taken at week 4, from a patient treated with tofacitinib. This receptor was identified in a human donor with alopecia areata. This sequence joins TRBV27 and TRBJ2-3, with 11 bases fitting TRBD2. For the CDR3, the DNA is TGTGCCAGCCGACGGTTAGCGGGGGGGACAGATACGCAGTATTTT. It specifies CASRRLAGGTDTQYF.